This T cell receptor (beta chain) was captured by sequencing in a study of PD-1 blockade in classical Hodgkin lymphoma. Findings and caveats of the study: Partial responders and progressors had significantly lower baseline TCR diversity. Any patient who commenced nivolumab under 1 year after ASCT was excluded. Relapsed/refractory patients reportedly had the lowest baseline TCR diversity, below newly diagnosed patients, who were below healthy donors.

Profiling relied on immunoSEQ multiplex PCR, and the TCRdb table lists in-frame clones only, not all of them. The sample includes about 58,000 clones, 88% of them seen just once. Following autologous stem cell transplantation, relapse occurred in every patient, and exposure to brentuximab vedotin varied. Responses achieved at best were complete response, partial response or progressive disease. For this clone: Its specificity is not known.

CDR3 length equals 16 residues. Trimming pared 2 bases from V and 1 base from J, leaving 9 bases between. The germline CDR1 and CDR2 sequences are SNHLY and FYNNEI. This TCR was recovered from a human donor with classical Hodgkin lymphoma. The sample was peripheral blood mononuclear cells (PBMCs), taken before the second cycle of nivolumab. The chain joins TRBV2 to TRBJ1-6; D ambiguous. The chain's CDR3 is CASSENQASYNSPLHF. CDR3 nucleotide sequence: TGTGCCAGCAGTGAAAACCAGGCATCCTATAATTCACCCCTCCACTTT.